The T cell receptor (beta chain) described here comes from a study of CD4 and CD8 cells across lung adenocarcinoma regions. This CDR3 contains 15 residues. Per germline, CDR1 MNHNS and CDR2 SASEGT. Each CDR3 protein is one row after TCRdb ran MiXCR on the PCR reads. The data contain 20,000 to 25,000 distinct CDR3 sequences, approximately 49% of them singletons. The specimen was CD8+ T cells from the center of a lung tumor. V is TRBV6-1 and J is TRBJ2-3; no definite D call. The better agreement between TRBJ2-7 and the DNA end casts doubt on the J call. The sequence was obtained from a female donor with lung adenocarcinoma. The CD4 and CD8 labels of this study may be unreliable. The CDR3: CASSDGLLDTDTQYF. CDR3 DNA: TGTGCCAGCAGTGATGGGCTGCTTGACACAGATACGCAGTACTTC.